Presented here are 10 T cell receptor beta chains from one specimen sequenced in a study of blood T cell repertoires in COVID-19. Produced via immunoSEQ multiplex PCR; TCRdb's table is partial and in-frame only. The table has over 30,000 clones, 75% to 90% seen once. Sequencing input: peripheral blood. These receptors came from a human donor in a cohort sampled during active COVID-19.

This sequence joins TRBV6-5 and TRBJ1-2; no clear D gene. Germline values: CDR1 MNHEY, CDR2 SVGAGI. Trimming removed 6 bases at V and 8 bases at J, with 16 bases between. The CDR3 has 13 amino acids. Here the CDR3 reads CASSLGSAGGYTF. Here the CDR3 DNA reads TGTGCCAGCAGCCTAGGCAGCGCCGGAGGCTACACCTTC.

The CDR3 protein is CASSLSTTGSGGGYTF. CDR3 DNA: TGTGCCAGCAGTTTATCCACCACAGGCTCAGGTGGAGGCTACACCTTC. The V gene is TRBV28, the J gene TRBJ1-2; possible D gene TRBD1, 5 bases. V shed 1 base and J shed 8 bases, with 20 bases lying between them. CDR1 is MDHEN, CDR2 SYDVKM, per germline. The CDR3 sequence is 16 residues long.

In this sample, this clone turned up a few times. The V and J genes are TRBV18 and TRBJ1-1; TRBD1 matches 9 bases. This CDR3 comprises 16 residues. Per germline, CDR1 KGHSH and CDR2 LQKENI. V dropped 2 bases and J dropped 4; count of bases not matched to a gene: 8. The CDR3 bases are TGTGCCAGCTCACCAATCCCGACAGGGGGAGGCACTGAAGCTTTCTTT. Protein: CASSPIPTGGGTEAFF.

This clone was counted once. The chain combines TRBV28 with TRBJ2-3; 8 bases fit TRBD2. Unmatched junction bases numbered 3, after V lost 2 bases and J lost 5 bases. The CDR3 is 14 amino acids. The germline V gene has CDR1 MDHEN and CDR2 SYDVKM. The CDR3 DNA follows: TGTGCCAGCAGTTTAGGAGCGGGAGTAGATACGCAGTATTTT. This gives the protein CASSLGAGVDTQYF.

V is TRBV6-6 and J is TRBJ2-5; possible D gene TRBD2, 7 bases. The CDR3 extends over 13 amino acids. The ends were cut back, 6 bases at V and 5 bases at J, with 13 bases in the middle. Germline CDR1 and CDR2: MNHNY and SVGAGI (reference sequence). CDR3 DNA: TGTGCCAGCAGCCGCGGGGGCGGGGAGACCCAGTACTTC. It is translated as CASSRGGGETQYF.

The rearrangement uses TRBV11-2 and TRBJ2-6, with 9 positions matching TRBD2. CDR3 length: 18 residues. J lost 0 bases, V lost 5 bases, and 8 bases had no gene match. The germline V gene has CDR1 SGHAT and CDR2 FQNNGV. CDR3 coding DNA: TGTGCCAGCAGCCCCCAGCGGGGGGTCCGCTCTGGGGCCAACGTCCTGACTTTC. Amino acids: CASSPQRGVRSGANVLTF. Full variable domain (missing parts from reference TRBV11-2 and TRBJ2-6): EAGVAQSPRYKIIEKRQSVAFWCNPISGHATLYWYQQILGQGPKLLIQFQNNGVVDDSQLPKDRFSAERLKGVDSTLKIQPAKLEDSAVYLCASSPQRGVRSGANVLTFGAGSRLTVL.

This clone was detected once. The chain links TRBV6-5 to TRBJ2-1; 9 bases agree with TRBD2. The CDR3 loop spans 13 amino acids. Looked up from germline, CDR1 is MNHEY and CDR2 is SVGAGI. V dropped 5 bases and J dropped 5; count of bases not matched to a gene: 1. The CDR3 protein is CASSLAGHNEQFF. CDR3 in DNA: TGTGCCAGCAGTCTAGCGGGGCACAATGAGCAGTTCTTC.

This clone was found once. The V gene is TRBV29-1, the J gene TRBJ2-2, with 8 bases identical to TRBD1. Germline V gene sequence: CDR1 SQVTM, CDR2 ANQGSEA. The CDR3 spans 16 residues. V shed 4 bases, J shed 3 bases, and the junction held 10 bases outside the gene matches. The CDR3 nucleotides are TGCAGCGTTGCCCCTCAGGGGGCAAGGGACACCGGGGAGCTGTTTTTT. This encodes CSVAPQGARDTGELFF.

The gene calls are TRBV27 and TRBJ2-5; 11 positions match TRBD2. Germline loops: CDR1 MNHEY, CDR2 SMNVEV (reference sequence). The CDR3 is made up of 15 amino acids. Losses at the gene ends were 3 bases for V and 4 bases for J; bases not matched to a gene: 4. The CDR3 here is CASSFLAGGGETQYF. The CDR3 DNA reads as TGTGCCAGCAGTTTTTTAGCGGGAGGGGGAGAGACCCAGTACTTC.

V gene TRBV30 combines with J gene TRBJ2-7, with D possibly being TRBD2 (7 bases). This CDR3 region has 13 residues. CDR1 and CDR2 (germline): GTSNPN, SVGIG (reference sequence). The germline V and J ends were trimmed by 3 bases and 3 bases, with 12 bases remaining between them. The CDR3 is CAWRGGQFYEQYF. CDR3 nucleotides: TGTGCCTGGAGGGGGGGGCAATTCTACGAGCAGTACTTC.